Listed here is a single TCR beta chain. Antigen specificity is unknown. This could be a read error, since a much larger clone is one nucleotide away. As the CDR3 is not closed by the conserved phenylalanine or tryptophan, this likely results from a read error. There are 14 residues in the CDR3. With 0 bases removed from V and 2 bases from J, the gap between germline ends came to 8 bases. Germline CDR1 is MGHRA and CDR2 is YSYEKL. These data originate in a study of blood T cells in healthy people across ages. With a J-beta primer mix and a sample-barcoded 5' primer, a second PCR ran about 7 to 11 cycles. Each CDR3 protein is one row after TCRdb ran MiXCR on the 5' RACE reads. This table holds 750,000 to 1,000,000 distinct CDR3 sequences, around 29% found once. The study, taken as a whole, reports: While age rose, TCR beta diversity per million T cells dropped in a roughly linear way.

A further study also used this sample, focusing on T cells of mothers and their children.

The receptor was isolated from a woman aged 40 to 50 in good health. The V gene is TRBV4-1, the J gene TRBJ2-7; D unclear. Specimen: blood. The CDR3 sequence: CASSQDGATYEQYI. CDR3 sequence (DNA): TGCGCCAGCAGCCAAGACGGTGCTACCTACGAGCAGTACATC.